Sequencing of this T cell receptor (beta chain) was carried out in a study of cytomegalovirus exposure and HLA in healthy donors. A word on this clone: Other nucleotide sequences in the sample specify the same CDR3.

PCR primers comprised 60 Vbeta and 13 Jbeta primers. Here immunoSEQ multiplex PCR was the method, and the copy in TCRdb shows in-frame clones only, minus some. The sample includes 150,000 to 200,000 clones, around 81% of them seen just once. CDR1 and CDR2 from the germline V gene are SGHTA and FQGNSA. Trimming left V 5 bases short and J 0 bases short, with 10 bases between. The CDR3 loop spans 14 amino acids. The receptor was isolated from a woman between 18 and 29 years old in good health and CMV-seropositive. The chain carries TRBV7-2 and TRBJ1-1, with D perhaps TRBD1 (6 bases). Sequences were obtained from PBMCs. CDR3 in DNA: TGTGCCAGCAGCCTAGGACAGATGAACACTGAAGCTTTCTTT. It is translated as CASSLGQMNTEAFF.